This T cell receptor beta chain was retrieved from a study of blood T cells in healthy people across ages. On the study more broadly: There was about one barcoded beta molecule captured by template switching per two T cells.

This clonotype was counted ten times or more. Antigen: not known. A junction end diverges from the germline sequence, so it may reflect a read error. The CDR3 extends over 14 amino acids. CDR1 is SGHRS, CDR2 YFSETQ, per germline. Alongside a J-beta primer mix, a sample-barcoded 5' primer served in a second PCR lasting 7 to 11 cycles. Via MiXCR, TCRdb re-called the 5' RACE reads, giving one row per CDR3 protein. Among about 1.4 million distinct CDR3 sequences listed, approximately 59% were seen once. Total RNA, at least 6 micrograms per sample, was extracted from PBMCs. Study observations and caveats: Investigators treated diversity estimates from one million T cells as underestimates. Long-lived and aged donors differed, with more naive CD4+ cells and higher diversity in the long-lived.

The chain employs TRBV5-1 and TRBJ2-3; D remains unclear. The TCR sequence derives from a man aged 18-30 years in good health. Material: blood. CDR3 sequence reads: CASSLLGGTDTQYF. CDR3 nucleotides: TGTGCCAGCAGCCTCCTAGGAGGCACAGATACGCAGTATTTT.